This T cell receptor beta chain was identified in a study of blood T cell repertoires in COVID-19 (dated by TCRdb to 2018 to 2020). Study-level background: The collaborator samples originated in the United States, Italy and Spain and spanned the acute and convalescent phases of COVID-19. The material from the prospective study consisted of cDNA or gDNA derived from T cells, B-cell-depleted T cells, or PBMCs. Subjects who had been exposed to COVID-19, were actively infected with it, or had recovered from it provided the deeply sampled blood TCRbeta repertoires that made up the dataset. The repertoires were made available in a free public database intended to serve as a resource for research on the immune response to SARS-CoV-2. The samples were drawn from the first 160 participants of the ongoing ImmuneRACE study and from over a thousand subjects provided by 6 global collaborators. Sample metadata almost always included a de-identified subject ID, COVID-19 status, age in years and sex. Where HLA class I and class II types were available, the types were taken from metadata supplied by the sample provider, not from assay-based typing.

Findings and caveats that apply to the study as a whole: The quantity of clinical and demographic metadata differed by source and by participant and was supplied without curation.

In Seattle, one collaborating source enrolled patients while the infection was active and tracked those patients longitudinally over the course of disease. The collaborating institutions used their own protocols to collect whole blood in K2EDTA tubes. For TCRbeta analysis, collaborators shipped samples as frozen whole blood, isolated PBMCs, or DNA extracted from either of those sample types. CDR1 and CDR2 (LNHDA, SQIVND) derive from the germline V gene (reference sequence). The CDR3 holds 13 amino acids from the cysteine to the phenylalanine. Only the CDR3 part of the read is kept: 39 bases, read in frame from the first base. For this chain, trimming is 7 bases at the V end and 7 bases at the J end, and the number of junction bases without a gene match is 7. TCRbeta CDR3 regions were amplified from genomic DNA by means of the immunoSEQ Assay, a bias-controlled multiplex PCR. The authors' analysis ran thus. Within the assay, amplification of reference gene primers was used to estimate how many nucleated cells each sample contained. To quantify the absolute abundance of each unique TCRbeta CDR3 rearrangement, sequence reads were collapsed and filtered. For each sample, productive Simpson clonality was calculated as the square root of Simpson's diversity index across productive rearrangements. Entries here come from immuneACCESS through TCRdb and include only in-frame sequences with V and J called. Some clones fail to appear in such tables; in the studies checked, an unresolved V gene covers under half of the shortfall, and the cause of the remainder is unknown. V and J calls and clone size follow that table, whereas D and trimming were derived from the DNA. In this sample the table shows 400,000 to 450,000 clones, about 88% of which occur a single time. The ten largest clones represent approximately 1.5% of the sample.

A word on this clone: Its binding antigen is unknown. No quality values exist for individual bases; no much larger clone is one base distant.

The sequencing sample was made of peripheral blood. The chain joins TRBV19 to TRBJ1-1, with TRBD1 matching 9 junction bases. The clonotype comes from a middle-aged woman with COVID-19, enrolled during active disease. The nucleotide sequence reads TGTGCCAGTAAAGAACAGGGGGCAAGTGAAGCTTTCTTT. Translated, it gives CASKEQGASEAFF.